These T cell receptor beta chains were read from a single sample in a study of T-cell memory formation after mild COVID-19. Each CDR3 protein is one row after TCRdb ran MiXCR on the 5' RACE reads. The repertoire holds about 320,000 distinct CDR3 sequences, with over 11% as singletons. The sample taken for sequencing was PBMCs or a T cell subset sorted from them (not recorded which). The receptors stem from a young man who had mild COVID-19 (a few samples of this study predate the infection). Cell type and time point are not known. CDR3s include the opening cysteine and the closing phenylalanine or tryptophan. A D gene is named only where the DNA matches it firmly. Size tells how often a clone was seen (once, few, many) or the class of an expanded clone, and some rows leave it out.

>.|11|.|TRBJ2-3|TRBV10-1
CASSESRTQYF
TGCGCCAGCAGTGAGTCCCGAACGCAGTATTTT
>.|12|many|TRBJ1-2|TRBV12-3/TRBV12-4
CASSRTRAYYTF
TGTGCCAGCAGCCGCACCCGGGCCTACTACACCTTC
>.|14|few|TRBJ2-5|TRBV24-1
CATSDQASGETQYF
TGTGCCACCAGTGATCAAGCTTCGGGAGAGACCCAGTACTTC
>.|15|.|TRBJ1-4|TRBV7-9
CASSSFFGTNEKLFF
TGTGCCAGCAGCTCCTTCTTTGGAACTAATGAAAAACTGTTTTTT
>.|16|.|TRBJ2-3|TRBV7-3
CASSLTGLDRTDTQYF
TGTGCCAGCAGCTTAACAGGTCTGGACCGCACAGATACGCAGTATTTT
>TRBD2|16|many|TRBJ2-1|TRBV7-9
CASSVPSGGRHNEQFF
TGTGCCAGCAGCGTACCTAGCGGGGGGCGACACAATGAGCAGTTCTTC
>TRBD1|12|.|TRBJ1-1|TRBV20-1
CSARSDRDEAFF
TGCAGTGCTAGAAGCGACAGGGACGAAGCTTTCTTT
>.|17|.|TRBJ2-2|TRBV19
CASSTPKLSLNTGELFF
TGTGCCAGTAGTACCCCCAAACTCAGTCTTAACACCGGGGAGCTGTTTTTT
>.|15|many|TRBJ2-2|TRBV2
CASSEGNSNTGELFF
TGTGCCAGCAGTGAGGGCAATTCGAACACCGGGGAGCTGTTTTTT
>.|14|few|TRBJ2-5|TRBV7-2
CASSLGTGRRTQYF
TGTGCCAGCAGCCTCGGGACGGGGAGAAGGACCCAGTACTTC
>.|16|.|TRBJ2-2|TRBV7-3
CASSPIHSGNTGELFF
TGTGCCAGCAGCCCCATCCACTCAGGGAACACCGGGGAGCTGTTTTTT
>.|12|.|TRBJ1-1|TRBV9
CASSVGGGEAFF
TGTGCCAGCAGCGTAGGCGGAGGAGAAGCTTTCTTT
>.|15|.|TRBJ2-3|TRBV4-3
CASSLGGDGTDTQYF
TGCGCCAGCAGCTTGGGGGGAGACGGCACAGATACGCAGTATTTT
>.|12|.|TRBJ1-3|TRBV25-1
CASSRVGDTIYF
TGTGCCAGCTCTCGGGTAGGAGACACCATATATTTT
>.|15|.|TRBJ1-5|TRBV6-5
CASSYSRTENQPQHF
TGTGCCAGCAGTTACTCGAGGACCGAAAATCAGCCCCAGCATTTT
>TRBD1|17|few|TRBJ1-2|TRBV7-2
CASSLGTDRGRIYGYTF
TGTGCCAGCAGCTTAGGGACGGACAGGGGGCGGATCTATGGCTACACCTTC
>.|12|.|TRBJ1-5|TRBV20-1
CSAKEGNQPQHF
TGCAGTGCTAAAGAGGGGAATCAGCCCCAGCATTTT
>.|15|few|TRBJ2-1|TRBV4-3
CASSQDRWQGNEQFF
TGCGCCAGCAGCCAAGATCGGTGGCAGGGCAATGAGCAGTTCTTC
>.|12|many|TRBJ2-3|TRBV5-1
CASSLADDTQYF
TGCGCCAGCAGCTTGGCGGATGATACGCAGTATTTT
>TRBD1|15|many|TRBJ2-1|TRBV7-9
CASSLGDRVYNEQFF
TGTGCCAGCAGCTTAGGCGACAGGGTATACAATGAGCAGTTCTTC
>.|16|once|TRBJ2-1|TRBV20-1
CSANPLSSGNYNEQLF
TGCAGTGCTAACCCTCTGAGTAGCGGTAACTACAATGAGCAGTTATTC
>.|15|few|TRBJ1-1|TRBV5-1
CASSYPEEADTEAFF
TGCGCCAGCAGCTACCCCGAAGAGGCAGACACTGAAGCTTTCTTT
>.|16|few|TRBJ2-5|TRBV12-3/TRBV12-4
CASSFRHLLVWETQYF
TGTGCCAGCAGTTTCAGACACCTCCTTGTGTGGGAGACCCAGTACTTC
>.|14|.|TRBJ1-1|TRBV5-5
CASIGGSYLGGAFF
TGTGCCAGCATCGGGGGTAGTTATCTTGGGGGAGCTTTCTTT
>.|12|few|TRBJ1-2|TRBV7-9
CASSLEGHGYTF
TGTGCCAGCAGCTTAGAGGGCCATGGCTACACCTTC
>TRBD2|15|.|TRBJ2-7|TRBV29-1
CSVEDERESSYEQYF
TGCAGCGTTGAAGACGAGCGGGAGAGCTCCTACGAGCAGTACTTC
>.|14|few|TRBJ1-4|TRBV7-2
CASSLDGSNEKLFF
TGTGCCAGCAGCTTAGACGGTAGTAATGAAAAACTGTTTTTT
>.|14|once|TRBJ1-2|TRBV7-2
CASSLEGRAYGYTF
TGTGCCAGCAGCTTAGAGGGCAGGGCCTATGGCTACACCTTC
>TRBD1|17|.|TRBJ2-1|TRBV29-1
CSADIIGQGYSYNEQFF
TGCAGCGCCGACATAATCGGACAGGGGTATTCCTACAATGAGCAGTTCTTC
>TRBD2|16|few|TRBJ2-3|TRBV7-3
CASSLYSGGPVGTQYF
TGTGCCAGCAGCTTATACAGCGGGGGTCCCGTTGGTACGCAGTATTTT
>TRBD1|14|.|TRBJ1-1|TRBV20-1
CSARVQGGSTEAFF
TGCAGTGCTAGAGTACAGGGGGGGAGCACTGAAGCTTTCTTT
>TRBD2|15|few|TRBJ2-7|TRBV5-1
CASSIQGLASDEQYF
TGCGCCAGCAGCATACAGGGACTAGCGTCCGACGAGCAGTACTTC
>.|15|.|TRBJ2-3|TRBV5-1
CASSLNDPSTDTQYF
TGCGCCAGCAGCTTGAACGACCCCAGCACAGATACGCAGTATTTT
>TRBD1|16|.|TRBJ2-1|TRBV20-1
CSAPDPGQGEGNEQFF
TGCAGTGCTCCTGACCCGGGACAGGGAGAAGGCAATGAGCAGTTCTTC
>.|14|.|TRBJ1-1|TRBV7-2
CASSQDNFPKEAFF
TGTGCCAGCAGCCAGGACAACTTCCCCAAGGAAGCTTTCTTT
>.|14|many|TRBJ2-3|TRBV20-1
CSAIEGPSADTQYF
TGCAGTGCTATCGAGGGCCCCTCTGCAGATACGCAGTATTTT
>.|12|.|TRBJ1-1|TRBV29-1
CSVVKLSIEAFF
TGCAGCGTTGTGAAGTTGAGCATTGAAGCTTTCTTT
>.|13|.|TRBJ2-3|TRBV7-9
CASSLERRDTQYF
TGTGCCAGCAGCTTAGAGAGGCGAGATACGCAGTATTTT
>.|15|.|TRBJ2-3|TRBV7-2
CASSRDRPSTDTQYF
TGTGCCAGCAGCCGGGATCGGCCAAGCACAGATACGCAGTATTTT
>.|14|.|TRBJ2-7|TRBV7-3
CASSPSPGSYEQYF
TGTGCCAGCAGCCCGTCCCCGGGGTCCTACGAGCAGTACTTC